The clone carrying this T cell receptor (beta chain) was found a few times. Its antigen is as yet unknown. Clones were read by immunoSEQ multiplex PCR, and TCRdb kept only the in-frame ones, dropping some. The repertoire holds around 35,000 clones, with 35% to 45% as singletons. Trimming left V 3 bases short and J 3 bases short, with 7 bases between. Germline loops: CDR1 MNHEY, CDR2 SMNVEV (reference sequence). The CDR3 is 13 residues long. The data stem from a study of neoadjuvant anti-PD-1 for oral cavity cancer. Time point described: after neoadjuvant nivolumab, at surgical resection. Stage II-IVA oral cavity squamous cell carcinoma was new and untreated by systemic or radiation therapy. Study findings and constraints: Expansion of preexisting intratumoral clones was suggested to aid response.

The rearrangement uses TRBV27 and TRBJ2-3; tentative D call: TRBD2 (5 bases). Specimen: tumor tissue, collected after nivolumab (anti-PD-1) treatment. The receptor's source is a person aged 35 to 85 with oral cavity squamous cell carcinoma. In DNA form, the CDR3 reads TGTGCCAGCAGTTTGAGGAGGACAGATACGCAGTATTTT. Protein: CASSLRRTDTQYF.